Included here is one TCR beta chain sequence, with context. The CDR3 runs to 15 residues. V dropped 5 bases and J dropped 3; count of bases not matched to a gene: 8. Germline V gives CDR1 SGHTA, CDR2 FQGNSA. These data belong to a study of response to subunit inactivated influenza vaccine. Each CDR3 protein is one row after TCRdb ran MiXCR on the RT-PCR reads. Altogether about 500,000 distinct CDR3 sequences are present, approximately 12% being singletons, with the ten largest covering less than 15%. The chain is built from TRBV7-2 and TRBJ2-3; 7 nucleotides align to TRBD1. This TCR was sampled from a man aged 45 to 65 who received an inactivated influenza vaccine. The sequencing here drew on PBMCs from blood, taken roughly 45 days after vaccination. CDR3 sequence reads: CASSLRRGRTDTQYF. The CDR3 coding sequence is TGTGCCAGCAGCCTCCGTAGGGGGCGGACAGATACGCAGTATTTT.